This T cell receptor beta chain stems from a study of blood T cell repertoires in COVID-19. Looking at the study overall: COVID-19 samples, acute and convalescent, were from the United States, Italy and Spain. Sample material is recorded as cDNA or gDNA derived from T cells, B-cell-depleted T cells, or PBMCs.

The germline CDR1 and CDR2 sequences are KGHDR and SFDVKD. V shed 9 bases, J shed 2 bases, and the junction held 16 bases outside the gene matches. CDR3 size: 18 residues. As handled by the study authors: How many nucleated cells were present was estimated from reference gene primer amplification. TCRdb keeps only in-frame clones here, not all; method: immunoSEQ multiplex PCR. The V and J calls and clone size are taken from that table; D and trimming were inferred from the DNA. The table records some 300,000 clones, roughly 80% of them present only once. The sequenced material came from peripheral blood. The J gene is TRBJ1-4, the V gene TRBV24-1; 8 positions match TRBD1. The sequence derives from a woman aged 45-65 years with active or convalescent COVID-19. CDR3 sequence reads: CATARGTGGPPTNEKLFF. CDR3 nucleotide sequence: TGTGCCACCGCTAGAGGGACAGGAGGCCCCCCGACTAATGAAAAACTGTTTTTT.